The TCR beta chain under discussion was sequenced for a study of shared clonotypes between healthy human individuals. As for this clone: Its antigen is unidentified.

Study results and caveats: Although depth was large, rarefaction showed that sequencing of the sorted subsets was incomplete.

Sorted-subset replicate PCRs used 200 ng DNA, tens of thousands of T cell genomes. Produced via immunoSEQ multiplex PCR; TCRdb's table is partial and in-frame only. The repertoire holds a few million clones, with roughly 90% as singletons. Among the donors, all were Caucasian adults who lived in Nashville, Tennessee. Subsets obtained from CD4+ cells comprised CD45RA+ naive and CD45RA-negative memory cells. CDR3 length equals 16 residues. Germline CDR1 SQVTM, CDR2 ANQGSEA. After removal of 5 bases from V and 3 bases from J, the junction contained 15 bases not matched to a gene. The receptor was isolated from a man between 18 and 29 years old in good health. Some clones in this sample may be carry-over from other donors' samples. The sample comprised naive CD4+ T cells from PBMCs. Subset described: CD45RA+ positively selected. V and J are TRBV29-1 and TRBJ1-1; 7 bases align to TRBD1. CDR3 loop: CSVPNPRGKGYTEAFF. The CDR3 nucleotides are TGCAGCGTTCCAAACCCCAGGGGGAAGGGTTACACTGAAGCTTTCTTT.